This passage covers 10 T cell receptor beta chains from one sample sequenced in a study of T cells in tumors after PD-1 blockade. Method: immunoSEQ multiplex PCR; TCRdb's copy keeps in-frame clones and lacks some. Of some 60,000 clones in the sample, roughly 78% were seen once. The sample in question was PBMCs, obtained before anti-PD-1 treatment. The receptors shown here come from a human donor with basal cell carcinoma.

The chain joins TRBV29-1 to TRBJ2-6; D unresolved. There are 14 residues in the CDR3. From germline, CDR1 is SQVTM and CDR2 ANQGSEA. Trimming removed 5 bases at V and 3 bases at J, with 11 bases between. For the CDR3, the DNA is TGCAGCGTTAGAGGTTTGCTTGGGGCCAACGTCCTGACTTTC. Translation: CSVRGLLGANVLTF. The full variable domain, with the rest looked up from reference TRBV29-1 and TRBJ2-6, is SAVISQKPSRDICQRGTSLTIQCQVDSQVTMMFWYRQQPGQSLTLIATANQGSEATYESGFVIDKFPISRPNLTFSTLTVSNMSPEDSSIYLCSVRGLLGANVLTFGAGSRLTVL.

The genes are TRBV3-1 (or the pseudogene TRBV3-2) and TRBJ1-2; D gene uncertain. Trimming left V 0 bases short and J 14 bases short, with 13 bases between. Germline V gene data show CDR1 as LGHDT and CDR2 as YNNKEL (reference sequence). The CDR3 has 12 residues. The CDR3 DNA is TGTGCCAGCAGCCAAGATGTAAGGGAATTTACCTTC. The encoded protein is CASSQDVREFTF.

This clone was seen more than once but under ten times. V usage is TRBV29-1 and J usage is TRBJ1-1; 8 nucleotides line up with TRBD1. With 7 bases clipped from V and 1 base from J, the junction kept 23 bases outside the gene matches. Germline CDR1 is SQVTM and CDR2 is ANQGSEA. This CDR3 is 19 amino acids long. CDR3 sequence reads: CSARHGTGSFQVGNTEAFF. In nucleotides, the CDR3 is TGCAGCGCCCGCCACGGGACAGGCTCCTTCCAGGTGGGGAACACTGAAGCTTTCTTT.

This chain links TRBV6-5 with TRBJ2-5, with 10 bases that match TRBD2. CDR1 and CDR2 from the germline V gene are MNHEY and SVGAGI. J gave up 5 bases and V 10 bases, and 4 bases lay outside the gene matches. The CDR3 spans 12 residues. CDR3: CAIDSGGETQYF. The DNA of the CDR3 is TGTGCCATCGATAGCGGGGGGGAGACCCAGTACTTC.

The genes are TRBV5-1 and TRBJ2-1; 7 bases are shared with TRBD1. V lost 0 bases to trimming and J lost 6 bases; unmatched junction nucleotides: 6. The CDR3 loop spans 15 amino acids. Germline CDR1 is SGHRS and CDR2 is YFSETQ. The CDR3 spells CASSLVTGAGNEQFF. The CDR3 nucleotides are TGCGCCAGCAGCTTGGTTACAGGGGCTGGCAATGAGCAGTTCTTC.

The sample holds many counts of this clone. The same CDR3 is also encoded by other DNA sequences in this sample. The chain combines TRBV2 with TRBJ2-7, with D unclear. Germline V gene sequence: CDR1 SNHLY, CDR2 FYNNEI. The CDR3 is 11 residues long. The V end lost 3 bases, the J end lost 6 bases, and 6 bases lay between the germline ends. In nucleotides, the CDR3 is TGTGCCAGCAGTGAGGGTTCCGAGCAGTACTTC. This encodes CASSEGSEQYF.

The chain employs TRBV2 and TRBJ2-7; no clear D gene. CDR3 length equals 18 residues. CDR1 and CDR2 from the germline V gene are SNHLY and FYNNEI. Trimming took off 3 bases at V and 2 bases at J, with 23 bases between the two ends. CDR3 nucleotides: TGTGCCAGCAGTGACCCTCGAAGAGGCCAACAAGCTACCTACGAGCAGTACTTC. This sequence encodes CASSDPRRGQQATYEQYF.

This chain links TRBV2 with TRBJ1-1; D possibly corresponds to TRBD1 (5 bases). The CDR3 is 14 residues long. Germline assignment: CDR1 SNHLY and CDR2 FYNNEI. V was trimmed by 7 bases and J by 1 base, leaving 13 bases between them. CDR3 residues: CASIKGGGNTEAFF. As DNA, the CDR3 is TGTGCCAGCATTAAGGGCGGGGGGAACACTGAAGCTTTCTTT.

The CDR3 region has the DNA TGCGCCAGCAGCCTGGACGGGGGCACTGAAGCTTTCTTT. Protein sequence: CASSLDGGTEAFF. V usage is TRBV5-1 and J usage is TRBJ1-1; D is perhaps TRBD1 (5 bases). V lost 4 bases and J 4 bases, leaving 11 bases between the germline ends. CDR1 and CDR2 (germline): SGHRS, YFSETQ. This CDR3 region has 13 residues.

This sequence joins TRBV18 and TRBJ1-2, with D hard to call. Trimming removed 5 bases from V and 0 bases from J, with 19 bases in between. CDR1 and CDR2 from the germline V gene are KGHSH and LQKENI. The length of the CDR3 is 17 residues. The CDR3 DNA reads TGTGCCAGCTCATCACTTCCCGAAATTCCCGCTAACTATGGCTACACCTTC. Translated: CASSSLPEIPANYGYTF.